This T cell receptor beta chain was sequenced during a study of monozygotic twins with inflammatory bowel disease. The CDR3 runs 15 residues. Looked up from germline, CDR1 is LGHDT and CDR2 is YNNKEL (reference sequence). Comments on this clonotype: No antigen is known for it.

Regarding the study as a whole: No detectable difference in repertoire similarity separated concordant from discordant twins, possibly as a result of limited power.

Reprocessing the 5' RACE reads, TCRdb reports a single entry for every CDR3 protein and omits DNA. The table counts tens of thousands of distinct CDR3 sequences; 5.3% lies in the top ten. Material: blood. This chain links TRBV3-1 with TRBJ1-3; the TCRdb call, TRBD1, lacks DNA for checking. The TCR comes from a human donor with ulcerative colitis or Crohn's disease, or a healthy co-twin of an affected twin (not recorded which). CDR3 sequence: CASSPPGIAGEAIYF. Looking up the rest from reference TRBV3-1 and TRBJ1-3 gives the full variable domain: DTAVSQTPKYLVTQMGNDKSIKCEQNLGHDTMYWYKQDSKKFLKIMFSYNNKELIINETVPNRFSPKSPDKAHLNLHINSLELGDSAVYFCASSPPGIAGEAIYFGEGSWLTVV.